The 9 T cell receptor beta chains in this list originate from one sample, sequenced in a study of read filtering for tumor transcriptome and immune sequencing. From around 440 ng of RNA, a library with molecular barcoded alpha/delta and beta/gamma adaptors was made. Using its own MiXCR run on the reads, TCRdb lists one record per CDR3 protein. The data hold 130,000 or so distinct CDR3 sequences, with 13% observed a single time. The source material was a population of CD138-negative cells sorted from bone marrow. These receptors originate from a donor aged 40 or older with multiple myeloma.

Concerning this clonotype: A much larger clone lies a single base off, so this may be a read error. The rearrangement links TRBV7-9 to TRBJ2-3; 9 nucleotides match TRBD1. From germline, CDR1 is SEHNR and CDR2 FQNEAQ (reference sequence). The CDR3 has 15 residues. The CDR3 DNA reads as TGTGCCAGCAGCCCTTATACAGGGGGCACAGATACGCAGTGTTTT. Its protein product is CASSPYTGGTDTQCF.

This clonotype has at least ten counts. The chain carries TRBV5-1 and TRBJ1-1; no clear D. Trimming took off 2 bases at V and 0 bases at J, with 14 bases between the two ends. Germline V gene lookup returns CDR1 SGHRS and CDR2 YFSETQ. The CDR3 extends over 16 amino acids. The CDR3 coding sequence is TGCGCCAGCAGCTTCCCTCGGGAATCCCTGAACACTGAAGCTTTCTTT. Encoded protein: CASSFPRESLNTEAFF.

This clonotype was observed at least ten times. The chain joins TRBV29-1 to TRBJ2-5; 12 bases agree with TRBD1. Germline V gene lookup returns CDR1 SQVTM and CDR2 ANQGSEA. V lost 3 bases to trimming and J lost 4 bases; unmatched junction nucleotides: 9. The CDR3 runs 16 residues. CDR3 sequence (DNA): TGCAGCGTTGATAAGAGGGACAGGGGGCAGGTAGAGACCCAGTACTTC. This codes for CSVDKRDRGQVETQYF.

This clonotype has at least ten counts. The V and J genes are TRBV29-1 and TRBJ1-1; D unclear. The CDR3 spans 10 residues. V was clipped by 7 bases and J by 1 base, with 4 bases between them. Per germline, CDR1 SQVTM and CDR2 ANQGSEA. The CDR3 region has the DNA TGCAGCGGGCGGAACACTGAAGCTTTCTTT. It is translated as CSGRNTEAFF.

This clonotype showed up just a few times. It may be a read error: a sequence one base away is much more abundant. The chain couples TRBV6-6 to TRBJ1-2, with D hard to call. Trimming shortened V by 7 bases and J by 4 bases, and 10 bases separated the two germline ends. This CDR3 comprises 12 residues. Germline V lookup: CDR1 MNHNY, CDR2 SVGAGI (reference sequence). Here the CDR3 DNA reads TGTGCCAGCAACTCCGGAAGCTATGGCTACACCTTC. This gives the protein CASNSGSYGYTF.

This clonotype was observed many times. The chain employs TRBV7-3 and TRBJ2-3; TRBD2 aligns across 9 bases. Germline V gene sequence: CDR1 SGHTA, CDR2 FQGTGA. The CDR3 runs 13 residues. V was pared by 10 bases and J by 4 bases, with 6 bases of the junction left unmatched. CDR3 protein: CATSAGGPDTQYF. The CDR3 DNA follows: TGTGCCACTTCGGCGGGAGGGCCAGATACGCAGTATTTT.

This clonotype showed up just a few times. The chain combines TRBV12-3 or TRBV12-4 with TRBJ2-3; D possibly corresponds to TRBD1 (6 bases). The V and J ends lost 6 bases and 1 base respectively, with 17 bases between them. The CDR3 length is 16 residues. CDR3 DNA sequence: TGTGCCAGCAGCTTGCTACAGGGCCCCGGCACAGATACGCAGTATTTT. Amino acid sequence: CASSLLQGPGTDTQYF.

Of note for this clonotype: This may be a read error, as it is one base from a much larger clone. The chain couples TRBV19 to TRBJ2-1, with D unclear. Germline CDR1 reads LNHDA; CDR2 reads SQIVND (reference sequence). The V end lost 3 bases, the J end lost 6 bases, and 6 bases lay between the germline ends. The CDR3 consists of 12 residues. This chain's CDR3 is CASSMISNEQFF. In DNA form, the CDR3 reads TGTGCCAGTAGTATGATTAGCAATGAGCAGTTCTTC.

This clonotype appeared many times. The chain uses TRBV29-1 and TRBJ2-2, with 8 nucleotides matching TRBD1. Per the germline V gene, CDR1 is SQVTM and CDR2 is ANQGSEA. The V segment lost 6 bases and the J segment 2 bases; nucleotides outside the gene matches: 5. The CDR3 sequence is 14 residues long. The CDR3, as DNA: TGCAGCGTCCCCGGGACAGGCAACACCGGGGAGCTGTTTTTT. Protein sequence: CSVPGTGNTGELFF.